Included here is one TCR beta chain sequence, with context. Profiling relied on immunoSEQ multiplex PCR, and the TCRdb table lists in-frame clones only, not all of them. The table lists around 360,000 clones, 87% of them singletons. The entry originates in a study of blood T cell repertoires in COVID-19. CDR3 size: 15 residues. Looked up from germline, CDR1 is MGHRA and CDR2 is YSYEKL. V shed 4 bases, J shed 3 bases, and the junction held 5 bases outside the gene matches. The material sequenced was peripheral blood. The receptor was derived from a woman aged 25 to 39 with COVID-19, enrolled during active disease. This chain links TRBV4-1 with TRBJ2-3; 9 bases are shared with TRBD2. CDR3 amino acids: CASSRLAGGTDTQYF. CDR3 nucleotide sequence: TGCGCCAGCAGCCGTTTGGCGGGAGGGACAGATACGCAGTATTTT.